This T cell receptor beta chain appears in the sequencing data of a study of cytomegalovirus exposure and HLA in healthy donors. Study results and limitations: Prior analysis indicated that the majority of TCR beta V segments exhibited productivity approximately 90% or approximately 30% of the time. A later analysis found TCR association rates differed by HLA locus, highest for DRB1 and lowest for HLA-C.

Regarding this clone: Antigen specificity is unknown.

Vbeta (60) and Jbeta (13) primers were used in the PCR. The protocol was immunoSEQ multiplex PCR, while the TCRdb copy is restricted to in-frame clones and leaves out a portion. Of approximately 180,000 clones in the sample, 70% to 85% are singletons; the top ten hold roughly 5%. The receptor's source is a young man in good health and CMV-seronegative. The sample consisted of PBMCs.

CDR3 nucleotide sequence: TGTGCCAGCAGCGATTACAGGGGGCGCGCGTACGAGCAGTACTTC. Translation gives CASSDYRGRAYEQYF. This chain uses TRBV6-5 with TRBJ2-7; 9 bases agree with TRBD1. The V segment lost 6 bases and the J segment 4 bases; nucleotides outside the gene matches: 10. The germline CDR1 and CDR2 sequences are MNHEY and SVGAGI. The CDR3 totals 15 residues.